Shown below are 26 T cell receptor beta chains from a single sample sequenced in a study of cytomegalovirus exposure and HLA in healthy donors (dated by TCRdb to about 2017). To prepare the library, the immunoSEQ multiplex PCR assay was applied. The multiplex PCR relied on a mix of 60 forward primers for TCR Vbeta segments and 13 reverse primers for TCR Jbeta segments. TCRdb obtained this table from immuneACCESS and retained in-frame rearrangements with V and J assigned. These tables miss some clones; where compared with another copy, unresolved V genes account for less than half of the shortfall, and the remainder is unexplained. For this sample there are some 76,000 clones; around 84% appear just once. The top ten clones comprise roughly 2.3% of the sample. Sequencing input: PBMCs. The receptors here all came from a woman in her fifties or sixties in good health and CMV-seronegative.

The J gene is TRBJ1-5, the V gene TRBV6-1, with a tentative D call TRBD1 (6 bases). The CDR3 spans 15 residues. Trimming took off 5 bases at V and 1 base at J, with 12 bases between the two ends. Germline lookup yields CDR1 MNHNS and CDR2 SASEGT. The CDR3 sequence: CASSLGAVSNQPQHF. The CDR3 coding sequence is TGTGCCAGCAGTTTGGGGGCTGTAAGCAATCAGCCCCAGCATTTT.

The rearrangement joins TRBV11-3 to TRBJ1-1; TRBD1 matches 9 bases. The CDR3 is 14 residues long. After removal of 5 bases from V and 6 bases from J, the junction contained 7 bases not matched to a gene. Germline assignment: CDR1 SGHNT and CDR2 YENEEA. CDR3: CASSAIGQGSEAFF. In DNA form, the CDR3 reads TGTGCCAGCAGCGCCATTGGACAGGGGTCTGAAGCTTTCTTT.

V is TRBV6-1 and J is TRBJ2-5, with D tentatively TRBD1 (5 bases). The J call could be wrong; TRBJ2-7 is a better fit for the DNA end. The CDR3 is 14 amino acids. Germline values: CDR1 MNHNS, CDR2 SASEGT. The DNA for the CDR3 is TGTGCCAGCAGTGAAGGGCAGGGTGGTTACGAGCAGTACTTC. This translates into CASSEGQGGYEQYF.

This chain links TRBV9 with TRBJ1-2, with 8 bases fitting TRBD1. Per the germline V gene, CDR1 is SGDLS and CDR2 is YYNGEE. There are 15 residues in the CDR3. The V segment lost 0 bases and the J segment 4 bases; nucleotides outside the gene matches: 5. CDR3 sequence reads: CASSVAGGGSYGYTF. In DNA, the CDR3 is TGTGCCAGCAGCGTAGCAGGGGGCGGTAGCTATGGCTACACCTTC.

The rearrangement joins TRBV5-1 to TRBJ2-1; D is possibly TRBD1 (6 bases). CDR3 length: 14 amino acids. CDR1 and CDR2 from the germline V gene are SGHRS and YFSETQ. Between the trimmed V and J ends, which lost 6 bases and 9 bases, there was a span of 19 bases. CDR3 region: CASNTQGMMSEQFF. The CDR3 coding sequence is TGCGCCAGCAATACACAGGGTATGATGAGTGAGCAGTTCTTC.

This chain uses TRBV19 with TRBJ2-7; maybe TRBD2 (6 bases). V was cut by 5 bases and J by 5 bases, with 13 bases left in between. This CDR3 is built from 13 residues. Per germline, CDR1 LNHDA and CDR2 SQIVND (reference sequence). CDR3 nucleotides: TGTGCCAGTAGTCCTCTAGCGTCCCACGAGCAGTACTTC. Translated: CASSPLASHEQYF.

This clone was observed a few times. The chain uses TRBV19 and TRBJ2-2; possible D gene TRBD1, 5 bases. Germline V gene lookup returns CDR1 LNHDA and CDR2 SQIVND (reference sequence). The CDR3 has 15 residues. With 2 bases removed from V and 5 bases from J, the gap between germline ends came to 12 bases. The CDR3 sequence: CASSILGAYTGELFF. DNA for the CDR3: TGTGCCAGTAGTATATTAGGGGCCTATACCGGGGAGCTGTTTTTT.

This clone turned up a few times. The chain uses TRBV7-9 and TRBJ2-2, with 10 bases matching TRBD2. Germline V CDR1 and CDR2: SEHNR, FQNEAQ (reference sequence). The CDR3 runs to 17 residues. V dropped 4 bases and J dropped 0; count of bases not matched to a gene: 5. CDR3 loop: CASSSPSGGSNTGELFF. Here the CDR3 DNA reads TGTGCCAGCAGCTCTCCTAGCGGGGGATCGAACACCGGGGAGCTGTTTTTT.

The V gene is TRBV19, the J gene TRBJ2-2, with 11 bases aligning to TRBD1. V shed 9 bases, J shed 4 bases, and the junction held 10 bases outside the gene matches. The CDR3 length is 16 residues. The V gene's germline CDR1 is LNHDA and CDR2 SQIVND (reference sequence). CDR3 sequence: CASQQADRGPTGELFF. CDR3 in DNA: TGTGCCAGCCAACAAGCGGACAGGGGGCCCACCGGGGAGCTGTTTTTT.

V usage is TRBV5-1 and J usage is TRBJ2-1, with a possible D match to TRBD1 (6 bases). The CDR3 runs 15 residues. V was clipped by 0 bases and J by 1 base, with 8 bases between them. Germline CDR1 SGHRS, CDR2 YFSETQ. CDR3 in amino acids: CASSLGTESYNEQFF. In DNA, the CDR3 is TGCGCCAGCAGCTTGGGGACAGAGTCCTACAATGAGCAGTTCTTC.

The V and J genes are TRBV19 and TRBJ2-7, with 7 bases identical to TRBD1. The V and J ends lost 5 bases and 1 base, in that order; junction bases with no gene match: 5. The CDR3 has 14 amino acids. From germline, CDR1 is LNHDA and CDR2 SQIVND (reference sequence). CDR3 sequence reads: CASSQDRSSYEQYV. The CDR3 DNA is TGTGCCAGTAGTCAGGACAGGTCTTCCTACGAGCAGTACGTC.

The V and J genes are TRBV28 and TRBJ2-3; 7 positions match TRBD1. Trimming at V came to 4 bases and at J to 1 base, leaving 5 bases not matched to a gene. Germline CDR1 reads MDHEN; CDR2 reads SYDVKM. The CDR3 consists of 15 residues. The CDR3 region is CASSSPTGRTDTQYF. The CDR3 DNA reads TGTGCCAGCAGTTCCCCGACAGGGCGCACAGATACGCAGTATTTT.

The chain has TRBV28 and TRBJ1-6; no clear D gene. The V end lost 9 bases, the J end lost 3 bases, and 9 bases lay between the germline ends. The CDR3 covers 13 residues. Germline V lookup: CDR1 MDHEN, CDR2 SYDVKM. The CDR3 protein is CASSRDYNSPLHF. The CDR3 DNA reads as TGTGCCAGTTCCCGGGACTATAATTCACCCCTCCACTTT. Full variable domain (outside the CDR3, taken from reference TRBV28 and TRBJ1-6): DVKVTQSSRYLVKRTGEKVFLECVQDMDHENMFWYRQDPGLGLRLIYFSYDVKMKEKGDIPEGYSVSREKKERFSLILESASTNQTSMYLCASSRDYNSPLHFGNGTRLTVT.

This clone has more than one count but fewer than ten. The rearrangement uses TRBV9 and TRBJ2-5; 10 bases are shared with TRBD2. The CDR3 is 15 residues long. CDR1 and CDR2 (germline): SGDLS, YYNGEE. V dropped 2 bases and J dropped 5; count of bases not matched to a gene: 6. CDR3 amino acids: CASSVGTSVWETQYF. The CDR3 nucleotides are TGTGCCAGCAGCGTTGGGACTAGCGTTTGGGAGACCCAGTACTTC.

The gene calls are TRBV19 and TRBJ2-1; 10 positions agree with TRBD2. The CDR3 is 16 residues long. The V segment lost 5 bases and the J segment 7 bases; nucleotides outside the gene matches: 11. Germline V lookup: CDR1 LNHDA, CDR2 SQIVND (reference sequence). CDR3 region: CASSFRSGRAPNEQFF. The CDR3 DNA sequence: TGTGCCAGTAGTTTCCGGAGCGGGAGGGCCCCGAATGAGCAGTTCTTC.

J is TRBJ2-7 and V is TRBV27; 9 bases line up with TRBD1. Germline CDR1 MNHEY, CDR2 SMNVEV (reference sequence). The CDR3 is 15 residues long. After removal of 2 bases from V and 3 bases from J, the junction contained 5 bases not matched to a gene. The CDR3 here is CASSLSRTGVYEQYF. Written as DNA, the CDR3 is TGTGCCAGCAGTTTAAGCCGGACAGGGGTCTACGAGCAGTACTTC.

The J gene is TRBJ2-3, the V gene TRBV5-5, with TRBD1 identical over 8 bases. Germline V CDR1 and CDR2: SGHKS, YYEKEE (reference sequence). This CDR3 contains 14 residues. The V gene end was trimmed by 4 bases and the J gene end by 2 bases; junction bases not matched to a gene: 3. In DNA form, the CDR3 reads TGTGCCAGCAGCGGGGACAGGTTCACAGATACGCAGTATTTT. This codes for CASSGDRFTDTQYF.

The chain recombines TRBV19 with TRBJ2-1, with D possibly matching TRBD2 (5 bases). Germline CDR1 and CDR2: LNHDA and SQIVND (reference sequence). The germline V and J ends were trimmed by 5 bases and 1 base, with 9 bases remaining between them. The CDR3 length is 14 residues. The CDR3 nucleotides read TGTGCCAGTAGTTTAGCGTCTTCCTACAATGAGCAGTTCTTC. It codes for CASSLASSYNEQFF.

The genes are TRBV5-3 and TRBJ2-2, with 8 bases aligning to TRBD1. TRBV5-3 is flagged as an ORF with uncertain function. The CDR3 runs to 18 residues. V lost 10 bases to trimming and J lost 1 base; unmatched junction nucleotides: 18. CDR3: CASRTDYNRGKNTGELFF. The DNA for the CDR3 is TGTGCCTCACGCACCGATTATAACAGGGGGAAGAACACCGGGGAGCTGTTTTTT.

V usage is TRBV6-1 and J usage is TRBJ1-1, with no clear D. V dropped 4 bases and J dropped 8 bases, with 11 bases sitting between them. Germline CDR1 is MNHNS and CDR2 is SASEGT. The CDR3 contains 12 residues. CDR3 bases: TGTGCCAGCAGTGCTGCAGGATCGGAAGCTTTCTTT. Translated: CASSAAGSEAFF.

The V and J genes are TRBV5-6 and TRBJ1-1; TRBD1 agrees at 7 bases. The length of the CDR3 is 15 residues. V lost 1 base, J lost 1 base, and 4 bases stayed unmatched. CDR1 is SGHDT and CDR2 is YYEEEE in the germline V gene. The DNA of the CDR3 is TGTGCCAGCAGCTTGATGGGACAGACGAACACTGAAGCTTTCTTT. It specifies CASSLMGQTNTEAFF.

The chain combines TRBV30 with TRBJ1-5; 7 bases fit TRBD1. CDR3 length equals 14 residues. Per germline, CDR1 GTSNPN and CDR2 SVGIG (reference sequence). J gave up 2 bases and V 0 bases, and 1 base lay outside the gene matches. The CDR3 loop is CAWSVGQGNQPQHF. The CDR3 DNA reads TGTGCCTGGAGTGTTGGACAGGGCAATCAGCCCCAGCATTTT.

The rearrangement uses TRBV9 and TRBJ2-1; 8 bases map to TRBD2. J lost 5 bases, V lost 3 bases, and 10 bases had no gene match. The CDR3 covers 16 residues. The germline V gene encodes CDR1 SGDLS and CDR2 YYNGEE. The CDR3 nucleotides read TGTGCCAGCAGCGGAGACAGCGGGAGATGGAACAATGAGCAGTTCTTC. The encoded protein is CASSGDSGRWNNEQFF.

The chain is built from TRBV5-8 and TRBJ2-5; TRBD2 is a possible D gene (6 bases). CDR1 is SGHTS and CDR2 is YDEGEE in the germline V gene. The V end was cut by 0 bases, the J end by 1 base, with 7 bases between. CDR3 length: 14 residues. CDR3 DNA sequence: TGTGCCAGCAGCTTGGCGGGACTCCAAGAGACCCAGTACTTC. Encoded protein: CASSLAGLQETQYF.

The chain couples TRBV18 to TRBJ2-3, with a possible D match to TRBD1 (5 bases). The CDR3 extends over 15 amino acids. The V gene lost 1 base and the J gene lost 0 bases, with 8 bases spanning the gap. Germline V lookup: CDR1 KGHSH, CDR2 LQKENI. CDR3 region: CASSPRQPSTDTQYF. CDR3 nucleotides: TGTGCCAGCTCACCACGACAGCCTAGCACAGATACGCAGTATTTT.

With regard to this clone: Here the CDR3 omits its conserved ending phenylalanine or tryptophan, so a read error is the likely source. The chain is built from TRBV4-1 and TRBJ2-7, with TRBD2 as a possible D gene (5 bases). The germline V and J ends were trimmed by 0 bases and 6 bases, with 18 bases remaining between them. CDR3 size: 16 residues. The germline CDR1 and CDR2 sequences are MGHRA and YSYEKL. The CDR3 spells CASSQDIGIPTGEQYI. The CDR3, as DNA: TGCGCCAGCAGCCAAGATATCGGGATCCCTACTGGCGAGCAGTACATC.